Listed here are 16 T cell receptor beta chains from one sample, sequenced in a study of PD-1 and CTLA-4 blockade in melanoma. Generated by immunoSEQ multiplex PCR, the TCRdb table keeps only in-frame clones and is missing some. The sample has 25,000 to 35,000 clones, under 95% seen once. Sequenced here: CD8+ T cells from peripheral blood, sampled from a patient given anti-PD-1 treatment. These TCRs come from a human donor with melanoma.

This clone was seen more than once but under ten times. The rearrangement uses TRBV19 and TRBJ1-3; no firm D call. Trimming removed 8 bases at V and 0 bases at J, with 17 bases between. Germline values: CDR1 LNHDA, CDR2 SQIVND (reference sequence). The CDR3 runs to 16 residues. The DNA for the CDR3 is TGTGCCAGTCGGTCAGCGCTTCGCGTCTCTGGAAACACCATATATTTT. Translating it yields CASRSALRVSGNTIYF.

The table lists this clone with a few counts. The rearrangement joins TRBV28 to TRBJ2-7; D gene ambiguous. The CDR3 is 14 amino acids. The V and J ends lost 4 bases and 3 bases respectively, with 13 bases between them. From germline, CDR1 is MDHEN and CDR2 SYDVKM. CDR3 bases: TGTGCCAGCAGTTCGGGTGAAATAGTCTACGAGCAGTACTTC. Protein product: CASSSGEIVYEQYF.

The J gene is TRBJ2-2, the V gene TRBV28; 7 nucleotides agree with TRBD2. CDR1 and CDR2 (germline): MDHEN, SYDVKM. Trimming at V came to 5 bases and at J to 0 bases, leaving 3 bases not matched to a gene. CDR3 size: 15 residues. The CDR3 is CASSLSGANTGELFF. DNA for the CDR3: TGTGCCAGCAGTCTCAGCGGGGCGAACACCGGGGAGCTGTTTTTT.

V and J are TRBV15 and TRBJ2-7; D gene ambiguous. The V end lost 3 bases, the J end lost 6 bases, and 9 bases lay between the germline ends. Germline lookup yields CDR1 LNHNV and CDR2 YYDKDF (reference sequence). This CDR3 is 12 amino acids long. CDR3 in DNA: TGTGCCACCAGCAGGCGAATTGGCGAGCAGTACTTC. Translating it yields CATSRRIGEQYF.

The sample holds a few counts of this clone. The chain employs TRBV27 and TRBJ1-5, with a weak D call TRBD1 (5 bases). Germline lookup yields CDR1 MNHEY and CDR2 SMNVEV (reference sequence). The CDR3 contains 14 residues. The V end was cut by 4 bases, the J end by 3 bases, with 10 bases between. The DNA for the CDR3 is TGTGCCAGCAGTTGGGCAGGGATCAATCAGCCCCAGCATTTT. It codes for CASSWAGINQPQHF.

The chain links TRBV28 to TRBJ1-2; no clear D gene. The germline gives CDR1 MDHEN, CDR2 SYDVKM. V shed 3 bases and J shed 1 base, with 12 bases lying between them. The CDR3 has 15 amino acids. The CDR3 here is CASSLTGVVNYGYTF. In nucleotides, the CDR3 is TGTGCCAGCAGTTTGACCGGGGTGGTTAACTATGGCTACACCTTC.

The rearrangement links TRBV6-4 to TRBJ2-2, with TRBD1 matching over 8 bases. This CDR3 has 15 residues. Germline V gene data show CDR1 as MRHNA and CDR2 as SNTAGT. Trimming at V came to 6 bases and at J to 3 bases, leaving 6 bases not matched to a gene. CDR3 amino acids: CASSVTGVDTGELFF. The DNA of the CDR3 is TGTGCCAGCAGCGTGACAGGGGTTGACACCGGGGAGCTGTTTTTT.

CDR3 DNA: TGCAGCGGTACAACAGGGGGGAACTATGGCTACACCTTC. Translating gives CSGTTGGNYGYTF. This chain joins TRBV29-1 and TRBJ1-2; 8 nucleotides line up with TRBD1. V lost 7 bases and J lost 2; bases outside the gene matches: 6. Germline V gene data show CDR1 as SQVTM and CDR2 as ANQGSEA. This CDR3 comprises 13 residues.

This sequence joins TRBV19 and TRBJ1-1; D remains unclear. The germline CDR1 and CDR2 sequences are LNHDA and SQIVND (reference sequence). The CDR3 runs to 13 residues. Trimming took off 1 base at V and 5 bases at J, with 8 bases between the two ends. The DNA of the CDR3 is TGTGCCAGTAGTATAGGTGGGGAGACTGAAGCTTTCTTT. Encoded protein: CASSIGGETEAFF.

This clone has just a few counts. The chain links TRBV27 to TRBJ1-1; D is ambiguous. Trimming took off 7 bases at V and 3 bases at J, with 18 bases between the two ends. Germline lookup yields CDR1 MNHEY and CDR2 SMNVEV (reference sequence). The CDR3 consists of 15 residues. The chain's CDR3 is CASTARGRIDTEAFF. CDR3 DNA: TGTGCCAGCACCGCCCGTGGGCGCATTGACACTGAAGCTTTCTTT.

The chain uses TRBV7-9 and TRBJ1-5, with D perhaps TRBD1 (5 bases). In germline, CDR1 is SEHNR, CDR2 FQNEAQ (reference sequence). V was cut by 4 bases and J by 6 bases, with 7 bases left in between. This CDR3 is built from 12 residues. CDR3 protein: CASSYGGQPQHF. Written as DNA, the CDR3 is TGTGCCAGCAGCTACGGGGGTCAGCCCCAGCATTTT.

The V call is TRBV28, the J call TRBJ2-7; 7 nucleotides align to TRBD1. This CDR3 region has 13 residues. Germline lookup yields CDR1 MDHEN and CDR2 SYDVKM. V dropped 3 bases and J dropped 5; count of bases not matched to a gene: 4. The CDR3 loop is CASSFRQGDEQYF. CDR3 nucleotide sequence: TGTGCCAGCAGTTTCAGGCAGGGGGACGAGCAGTACTTC.

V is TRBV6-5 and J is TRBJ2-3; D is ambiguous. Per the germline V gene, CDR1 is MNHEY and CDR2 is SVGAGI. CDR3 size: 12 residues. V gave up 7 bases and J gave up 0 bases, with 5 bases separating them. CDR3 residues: CASKSSTDTQYF. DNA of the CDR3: TGTGCCAGCAAGAGCAGCACAGATACGCAGTATTTT.

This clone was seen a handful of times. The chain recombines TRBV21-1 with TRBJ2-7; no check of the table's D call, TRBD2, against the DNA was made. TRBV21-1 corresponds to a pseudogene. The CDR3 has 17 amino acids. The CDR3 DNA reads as TGTGCCAGCAGCAACCCCGGGCCCGAGCGGAGAATCTACGAGCAGTACTTC. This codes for CASSNPGPERRIYEQYF.

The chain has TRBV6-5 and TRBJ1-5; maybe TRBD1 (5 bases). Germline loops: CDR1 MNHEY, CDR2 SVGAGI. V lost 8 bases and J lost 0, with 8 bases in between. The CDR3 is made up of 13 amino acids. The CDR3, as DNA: TGTGCCAGCCAGGGATATAGCAATCAGCCCCAGCATTTT. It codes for CASQGYSNQPQHF.

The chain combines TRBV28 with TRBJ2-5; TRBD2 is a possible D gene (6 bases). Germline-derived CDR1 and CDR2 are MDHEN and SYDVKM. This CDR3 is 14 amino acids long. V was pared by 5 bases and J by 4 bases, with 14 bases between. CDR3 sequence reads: CASSTRGYSETQYF. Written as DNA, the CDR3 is TGTGCCAGCAGTACCCGGGGGTATTCAGAGACCCAGTACTTC.